Listed below are T cell receptor beta chains from one sample, sequenced in a study of blood T cell repertoires in COVID-19. The table came from immunoSEQ multiplex PCR; TCRdb's copy has only in-frame clones and leaves some out. The repertoire holds about 30,000 clones, with 92% as singletons. Sequencing input: peripheral blood. Receptor source: a man aged 45-65 years with active COVID-19. CDR3s include the opening cysteine and the closing phenylalanine or tryptophan. Fields, in order: J gene, clone size, V gene, D gene, CDR3 DNA, CDR3 protein. A D gene is named only where the DNA matches it firmly. Clone size is not always given. Where it is, it says once, few, many or a class for expanded clones.

j_call: TRBJ1-1
clone_size: NA
v_call: TRBV6-5
d_call: NA
cdr3_nt: TGTGCCAGCAGTTGGGGCAGAATAGCCACTGAAGCTTTCTTT
cdr3_aa: CASSWGRIATEAFF

j_call: TRBJ2-7
clone_size: NA
v_call: TRBV6-5
d_call: NA
cdr3_nt: TGTGCCAGCAGACGGGGGAGACTAGAGGATCACGAGCAGTACTTC
cdr3_aa: CASRRGRLEDHEQYF

j_call: TRBJ2-7
clone_size: NA
v_call: TRBV10-3
d_call: TRBD1
cdr3_nt: TGTGCCATCAGTGAGTCGGGACAGGGGAATCACGAGCAGTACTTC
cdr3_aa: CAISESGQGNHEQYF

j_call: TRBJ1-5
clone_size: few
v_call: TRBV5-6
d_call: TRBD1
cdr3_nt: TGTGCCAGCAGCTCCTGGCCGGGACAGAGTCAGCCCCAGCATTTT
cdr3_aa: CASSSWPGQSQPQHF

j_call: TRBJ2-5
clone_size: NA
v_call: TRBV5-8
d_call: NA
cdr3_nt: TGTGCCAGCAGCTTTATCGCGTCGGACCCCCGGGGGACCCAGTACTTC
cdr3_aa: CASSFIASDPRGTQYF

j_call: TRBJ1-1
clone_size: NA
v_call: TRBV9
d_call: TRBD1
cdr3_nt: TGTGCCAGCAGCGCCCGTGACAGGGGGCTCACTGAAGCTTTCTTT
cdr3_aa: CASSARDRGLTEAFF

j_call: TRBJ2-2
clone_size: NA
v_call: TRBV4-1
d_call: NA
cdr3_nt: TGCGCCAGCAGCCAAGATGGTGGACTGCTCGCGAACACCGGGGAGCTGTTTTTT
cdr3_aa: CASSQDGGLLANTGELFF

j_call: TRBJ2-7
clone_size: NA
v_call: TRBV7-2
d_call: TRBD2
cdr3_nt: TGTGCCAGCAGCTGGACTAGCGGGAGTTACGAGCAGTACTTC
cdr3_aa: CASSWTSGSYEQYF

j_call: TRBJ2-7
clone_size: once
v_call: TRBV6-5
d_call: NA
cdr3_nt: TGTGCCAGCAGTTCCGGGAGGCAGGGGTTAACCTACGAGCAGTACTTC
cdr3_aa: CASSSGRQGLTYEQYF

j_call: TRBJ1-2
clone_size: NA
v_call: TRBV25-1
d_call: TRBD1
cdr3_nt: TGTGCCAGCAGTGATCCCGGGACAGGGGGCGTCTATGGCTACACCTTC
cdr3_aa: CASSDPGTGGVYGYTF

j_call: TRBJ2-7
clone_size: NA
v_call: TRBV20-1
d_call: NA
cdr3_nt: TGCAGTGCTACGGGGGGCGCCGAGCAGTACTTC
cdr3_aa: CSATGGAEQYF

j_call: TRBJ1-4
clone_size: NA
v_call: TRBV11-2
d_call: NA
cdr3_nt: TGTGCCAGCAGCGCACGGGGGATTAATGAAAAACTGTTTTTT
cdr3_aa: CASSARGINEKLFF

j_call: TRBJ2-1
clone_size: NA
v_call: TRBV10-2
d_call: TRBD2
cdr3_nt: TGCGCCAGCGGGGGGACTAGCGGTAGCTCCTACAATGAGCAGTTCTTC
cdr3_aa: CASGGTSGSSYNEQFF

j_call: TRBJ2-7
clone_size: NA
v_call: TRBV5-4
d_call: NA
cdr3_nt: TGTGCCAGCAGCTTGCAGGGGCAGGGCGAGCAGTACTTC
cdr3_aa: CASSLQGQGEQYF

j_call: TRBJ1-5
clone_size: NA
v_call: TRBV2
d_call: NA
cdr3_nt: TGTGCCAGCAGTGAAGTGACCAGGGGCGGCGATCAGCCCCAGCATTTT
cdr3_aa: CASSEVTRGGDQPQHF

j_call: TRBJ2-7
clone_size: NA
v_call: TRBV7-6
d_call: TRBD1
cdr3_nt: TGTGCCAGCAGCCACGGACAGGGGACTACCTACGAGCAGTACTTC
cdr3_aa: CASSHGQGTTYEQYF

j_call: TRBJ2-7
clone_size: NA
v_call: TRBV6-6
d_call: NA
cdr3_nt: TGTGCCAGCCGAAAGGGAGACGAGCAGTACTTC
cdr3_aa: CASRKGDEQYF

j_call: TRBJ1-1
clone_size: NA
v_call: TRBV5-1
d_call: NA
cdr3_nt: TGCGCCAGCAGCCCCCGCAGGGGCGCAAACAGTGAAGCTTTCTTT
cdr3_aa: CASSPRRGANSEAFF

j_call: TRBJ1-3
clone_size: few
v_call: TRBV9
d_call: NA
cdr3_nt: TGTGCCAGCAAACCCGGAGCTGGAAACACCATATATTTT
cdr3_aa: CASKPGAGNTIYF

j_call: TRBJ2-5
clone_size: NA
v_call: TRBV25-1
d_call: TRBD1
cdr3_nt: TGTGCCAGCACCCCCGGACAGGGGGCGCAGGAGACCCAGTACTTC
cdr3_aa: CASTPGQGAQETQYF

j_call: TRBJ2-1
clone_size: NA
v_call: TRBV5-1
d_call: TRBD1
cdr3_nt: TGCGCCAGCAGCCAAACCCCCAGGGGGCGGAACTACAATGAGCAGTTCTTC
cdr3_aa: CASSQTPRGRNYNEQFF

j_call: TRBJ2-7
clone_size: NA
v_call: TRBV5-1
d_call: TRBD1
cdr3_nt: TGCGCCAGCAGCTCGGGACAGGGGGTCGAGCAGTACTTC
cdr3_aa: CASSSGQGVEQYF

j_call: TRBJ1-5
clone_size: NA
v_call: TRBV5-8
d_call: NA
cdr3_nt: TGTGCCAGCAGCTTGGGACTGACTTCTAGCAATCAGCCCCAGCATTTT
cdr3_aa: CASSLGLTSSNQPQHF

j_call: TRBJ2-2
clone_size: NA
v_call: TRBV3-1/TRBV3-2
d_call: NA
cdr3_nt: TGTGCCAGCAGCCCCGAGGCGGGTCTGATCCTAGTCTACACCGGGGAGCTGTTTTTT
cdr3_aa: CASSPEAGLILVYTGELFF

j_call: TRBJ1-5
clone_size: NA
v_call: TRBV27
d_call: NA
cdr3_nt: TGTGCCAGCAGTTTGCGGGGTAGCAATCAGCCCCAGCATTTT
cdr3_aa: CASSLRGSNQPQHF

j_call: TRBJ2-7
clone_size: NA
v_call: TRBV30
d_call: TRBD2
cdr3_nt: TGTGCCTGGAGCGTGGTTACTAGCGGCGAGCAGTACTTC
cdr3_aa: CAWSVVTSGEQYF

j_call: TRBJ2-7
clone_size: NA
v_call: TRBV5-1
d_call: TRBD1
cdr3_nt: TGCGCCAGCAGCTCCTTACCGGGACAGGGGGCCGAGCAGTACTTC
cdr3_aa: CASSSLPGQGAEQYF

j_call: TRBJ2-7
clone_size: NA
v_call: TRBV27
d_call: NA
cdr3_nt: TGTGCCAGCAGCGTTACTAGTAAATGGGATAAGCAGTACTTC
cdr3_aa: CASSVTSKWDKQYF